The next 28 T cell receptor beta chains were all read from a single sample in a study of HIV-infected patients and healthy controls. MiXCR, applied by TCRdb to the 5' RACE reads, yields one record per CDR3 protein. Here the sample spans about 70,000 distinct CDR3 sequences, roughly a sixth being singletons. The sequenced sample was CD4+ T cells from blood. The receptors were gathered from a human donor in good health.

There are a few counts of this clonotype. The chain links TRBV20-1 to TRBJ2-3, with 10 bases lining up with TRBD2. The germline V gene encodes CDR1 DFQATT and CDR2 SNEGSKA (reference sequence). V lost 6 bases to trimming and J lost 4 bases; unmatched junction nucleotides: 7. The CDR3 sequence is 14 residues long. The chain's CDR3 is CSAGKRGGPDTQYF. DNA for the CDR3: TGCAGTGCCGGCAAGCGGGGGGGCCCAGATACGCAGTATTTT.

This chain uses TRBV12-3 or TRBV12-4 with TRBJ2-3; D possibly corresponds to TRBD1 (6 bases). The CDR3 contains 17 residues. Trimming took off 6 bases at V and 0 bases at J, with 19 bases between the two ends. The CDR3 region has the DNA TGTGCCAGCAGGTTCACGCGACAGGTTTCTAGCACAGATACGCAGTATTTT. Residues: CASRFTRQVSSTDTQYF.

This clonotype showed up just a few times. The CDR3 sequence: CATSDGTLSSNQPQHF. The CDR3 bases are TGTGCCACCAGTGACGGGACCCTCTCCTCCAATCAGCCCCAGCATTTT. The chain employs TRBV24-1 and TRBJ1-5; weak D call: TRBD1 (5 bases). Germline CDR1 KGHDR, CDR2 SFDVKD. The CDR3 covers 16 residues. V shed 4 bases and J shed 3 bases, with 15 bases lying between them.

The DNA of the CDR3 is TGTGCCAGCAGCCTGGGGCAGCCCTACGAGCAGTACTTC. The encoded protein is CASSLGQPYEQYF. This chain uses TRBV25-1 with TRBJ2-7, with D tentatively TRBD1 (5 bases). CDR3 length equals 13 residues. The V gene lost 6 bases and the J gene lost 2 bases, with 11 bases spanning the gap. The V gene's germline CDR1 is MGHDK and CDR2 SYGVNS.

V gene TRBV4-3 combines with J gene TRBJ2-3, with unresolved D. CDR1 is LGHNA and CDR2 is YSLEER in the germline V gene. V was clipped by 4 bases and J by 3 bases, with 8 bases between them. The CDR3 is made up of 13 amino acids. The CDR3 here is CASSPRETDTQYF. CDR3 in DNA: TGCGCCAGCAGCCCAAGGGAAACAGATACGCAGTATTTT.

The chain couples TRBV29-1 to TRBJ2-7; 7 nucleotides agree with TRBD2. The CDR3 loop spans 16 amino acids. Germline CDR1 is SQVTM and CDR2 is ANQGSEA. The V segment lost 3 bases and the J segment 6 bases; nucleotides outside the gene matches: 17. In DNA form, the CDR3 reads TGCAGCGTTGAGCCTTCCGGGAGGAGCCACGCATCCGAGCAGTACTTC. Protein: CSVEPSGRSHASEQYF.

This clonotype was observed at least ten times. The V call is TRBV20-1, the J call TRBJ2-3; D might be TRBD2 (5 bases). This CDR3 contains 14 residues. V was pared by 5 bases and J by 3 bases, with 15 bases between. Germline loops: CDR1 DFQATT, CDR2 SNEGSKA (reference sequence). This CDR3 is CSAGTTRKTDTQYF. DNA for the CDR3: TGCAGTGCTGGCACTACTAGGAAGACAGATACGCAGTATTTT.

A few counts support this clonotype. The chain combines TRBV20-1 with TRBJ2-1; D is perhaps TRBD1 (6 bases). This CDR3 comprises 11 residues. The germline V gene has CDR1 DFQATT and CDR2 SNEGSKA (reference sequence). Trimming pared 8 bases from V and 15 bases from J, leaving 20 bases between. This CDR3 is CSIADGQYRFF. The CDR3 DNA sequence: TGCAGTATAGCCGACGGACAGTATAGGTTCTTC.

This clonotype came up many times. V and J are TRBV18 and TRBJ1-1; D is possibly TRBD1 (6 bases). With 4 bases removed from V and 1 base from J, the gap between germline ends came to 10 bases. Looked up from germline, CDR1 is KGHSH and CDR2 is LQKENI. This CDR3 region has 14 residues. CDR3 nucleotides: TGTGCCAGCTCACGGGACATTTCGAACACTGAAGCTTTCTTT. Its translation is CASSRDISNTEAFF. The whole variable domain, filled in from reference TRBV18 and TRBJ1-1, reads NAGVMQNPRHLVRRRGQEARLRCSPMKGHSHVYWYRQLPEEGLKFMVYLQKENIIDESGMPKERFSAEFPKEGPSILRIQQVVRGDSAAYFCASSRDISNTEAFFGQGTRLTVV.

In this sample, this clonotype turned up a few times. V and J are TRBV20-1 and TRBJ2-2; D is undetermined. This CDR3 has 11 residues. V was clipped by 2 bases and J by 11 bases, with 9 bases between them. Germline V gene data show CDR1 as DFQATT and CDR2 as SNEGSKA (reference sequence). Here the CDR3 DNA reads TGCAGTGCTAGACGGTACTTAGAGCTGTTTTTT. Protein sequence: CSARRYLELFF.

The chain combines TRBV7-9 with TRBJ1-4; no firm D call. Trimming cost V 2 bases and J 8 bases, with 15 bases left between them. The CDR3 loop spans 15 amino acids. From germline, CDR1 is SEHNR and CDR2 FQNEAQ (reference sequence). CDR3 amino acids: CASSLRPDREEKLFF. CDR3 bases: TGTGCCAGCAGCTTACGGCCCGACCGGGAGGAAAAACTGTTTTTT.

This clonotype has a count of ten or more. The J gene is TRBJ2-7, the V gene TRBV7-9; TRBD1 aligns across 9 bases. The CDR3 sequence is 17 residues long. Looked up from germline, CDR1 is SEHNR and CDR2 is FQNEAQ (reference sequence). The V segment lost 5 bases and the J segment 2 bases; nucleotides outside the gene matches: 13. The CDR3 DNA reads TGTGCCAGCAGCCTGGGACAGGGACAAGCCATTGCCTACGAGCAGTACTTC. Encoded protein: CASSLGQGQAIAYEQYF. Looking up the rest from reference TRBV7-9 and TRBJ2-7 gives the full variable domain: DTGVSQNPRHKITKRGQNVTFRCDPISEHNRLYWYRQTLGQGPEFLTYFQNEAQLEKSRLLSDRFSAERPKGSFSTLEIQRTEQGDSAMYLCASSLGQGQAIAYEQYFGPGTRLTVT.

The chain couples TRBV7-2 to TRBJ2-1; D remains ambiguous. With 3 bases removed from V and 1 base from J, the gap between germline ends came to 7 bases. Germline loops: CDR1 SGHTA, CDR2 FQGNSA. There are 14 residues in the CDR3. The CDR3 DNA sequence: TGTGCCAGCAGCTTTCCCAGGTCCTACAATGAGCAGTTCTTC. Protein product: CASSFPRSYNEQFF.

The chain carries TRBV5-1 and TRBJ2-3; TRBD1 matches at 9 bases. The trim removed 7 bases at V and 1 base at J, leaving 16 bases unmatched. Germline loops: CDR1 SGHRS, CDR2 YFSETQ. This CDR3 has 18 amino acids. CDR3: CASGPGTGHITGTDTQYF. The CDR3 DNA sequence: TGCGCCAGCGGTCCAGGGACAGGGCACATCACGGGCACAGATACGCAGTATTTT.

This clonotype was seen a few times. The J gene is TRBJ1-1, the V gene TRBV10-2, with a weak D call TRBD1 (5 bases). The V end was cut by 6 bases, the J end by 2 bases, with 16 bases between. Germline V lookup: CDR1 WSHSY, CDR2 SAAADI. There are 15 residues in the CDR3. The CDR3, as DNA: TGCGCCAGCAGAGACTGGGGGGGATCTAACACTGAAGCTTTCTTT. Residues: CASRDWGGSNTEAFF.

The chain employs TRBV7-3 and TRBJ1-2; the D is unclear. CDR1 is SGHTA and CDR2 is FQGTGA in the germline V gene. Trimming stripped 5 bases from V and 4 bases from J, with 14 bases between. This CDR3 region has 14 residues. CDR3 bases: TGTGCCAGCAGCCCGACGAAGGAATTCTATGGCTACACCTTC. Translation: CASSPTKEFYGYTF.

This clonotype appeared a few times. The chain has TRBV11-2 and TRBJ2-3; 8 bases fit TRBD2. Germline assignment: CDR1 SGHAT and CDR2 FQNNGV. The CDR3 loop spans 15 amino acids. V lost 2 bases and J lost 5; bases outside the gene matches: 6. CDR3 protein: CASSLLAGGVDTQYF. For the CDR3, the DNA is TGTGCCAGCAGCTTACTAGCGGGCGGGGTAGATACGCAGTATTTT.

This clonotype was seen repeatedly, ten times or more. The chain combines TRBV7-2 with TRBJ2-4; TRBD1 aligns across 11 bases. Trimming at V came to 5 bases and at J to 8 bases, leaving 11 bases not matched to a gene. This CDR3 contains 16 residues. CDR1 SGHTA and CDR2 FQGNSA come from the germline V gene. The CDR3 region has the DNA TGTGCCAGCAGCCACGTGGTCGGACAGGGGGCCGACATTCAGTACTTC. Translation gives CASSHVVGQGADIQYF.

Only a few counts were recorded for this clonotype. The chain links TRBV28 to TRBJ1-5; D uncertain. Germline V gene sequence: CDR1 MDHEN, CDR2 SYDVKM. The CDR3 sequence is 13 residues long. Trimming removed 2 bases at V and 4 bases at J, with 6 bases between. The CDR3 nucleotides read TGTGCCAGCAGTTTACTTAGGAATCAGCCCCAGCATTTT. Protein product: CASSLLRNQPQHF. Supplemented by reference TRBV28 and TRBJ1-5, the full variable domain reads DVKVTQSSRYLVKRTGEKVFLECVQDMDHENMFWYRQDPGLGLRLIYFSYDVKMKEKGDIPEGYSVSREKKERFSLILESASTNQTSMYLCASSLLRNQPQHFGDGTRLSIL.

This clonotype was observed a few times. The CDR3 sequence is CSARGQGGGYTF. The DNA of the CDR3 is TGCAGTGCTAGAGGACAGGGGGGTGGCTACACCTTC. The chain has TRBV20-1 and TRBJ1-2, with 9 bases that match TRBD1. The CDR3 has 12 amino acids. Germline-derived CDR1 and CDR2 are DFQATT and SNEGSKA (reference sequence). Unmatched junction bases numbered 1, after V lost 1 base and J lost 7 bases.

The chain is built from TRBV2 and TRBJ2-1; D is unclear. From germline, CDR1 is SNHLY and CDR2 FYNNEI. The CDR3 runs 11 residues. Trimming pared 4 bases from V and 6 bases from J, leaving 4 bases between. Here the CDR3 DNA reads TGTGCCAGCAGTGCAAGCAATGAGCAGTTCTTC. It is translated as CASSASNEQFF. The entire variable domain, with the rest obtained from reference TRBV2 and TRBJ2-1, is as follows: EPEVTQTPSHQVTQMGQEVILRCVPISNHLYFYWYRQILGQKVEFLVSFYNNEISEKSEIFDDQFSVERPDGSNFTLKIRSTKLEDSAMYFCASSASNEQFFGPGTRLTVL.

In its sample, this clonotype was seen many times. The rearrangement links TRBV29-1 to TRBJ1-1; D possibly corresponds to TRBD1 (5 bases). Looked up from germline, CDR1 is SQVTM and CDR2 is ANQGSEA. V was clipped by 3 bases and J by 11 bases, with 10 bases between them. This CDR3 region has 10 residues. CDR3 DNA sequence: TGCAGCGTTGACATGGGGACGGCTTTCTTT. Its translation is CSVDMGTAFF. The full variable domain, rest sourced from reference TRBV29-1 and TRBJ1-1, is SAVISQKPSRDICQRGTSLTIQCQVDSQVTMMFWYRQQPGQSLTLIATANQGSEATYESGFVIDKFPISRPNLTFSTLTVSNMSPEDSSIYLCSVDMGTAFFGQGTRLTVV.

The table lists this clonotype with a few counts. V gene TRBV19 combines with J gene TRBJ1-2, with 9 bases that match TRBD1. This CDR3 spans 14 amino acids. V was clipped by 10 bases and J by 8 bases; unmatched bases: 14. Germline V gene sequence: CDR1 LNHDA, CDR2 SQIVND (reference sequence). In DNA, the CDR3 is TGTGCCACCGCCCAGGGGACAGGGTGGTTCGGCTACACCTTC. Residues: CATAQGTGWFGYTF.

The chain uses TRBV3-1 and TRBJ2-3; D is uncertain. This CDR3 contains 14 residues. V lost 0 bases and J lost 8, with 12 bases in between. The V gene's germline CDR1 is LGHDT and CDR2 YNNKEL (reference sequence). The CDR3 DNA sequence: TGTGCCAGCAGCCAAGAGATTACTCTCAGTACGCAGTATTTT. Residues: CASSQEITLSTQYF.

The CDR3 sequence is CASGLPTERYF. The CDR3 nucleotides read TGTGCCAGCGGCTTACCGACGGAGCGGTATTTT. The chain links TRBV6-5 to TRBJ2-3; D gene unclear. The CDR3 has 11 residues. The V gene's germline CDR1 is MNHEY and CDR2 SVGAGI. V lost 8 bases and J 14 bases, leaving 17 bases between the germline ends.

The chain employs TRBV7-2 and TRBJ1-3, with D maybe TRBD1 (5 bases). CDR1 SGHTA and CDR2 FQGNSA come from the germline V gene. Between the trimmed V and J ends, which lost 0 bases and 2 bases, there was a span of 11 bases. This CDR3 has 16 residues. The CDR3 DNA follows: TGTGCCAGCAGCTTAGCGGGCCGGGGGACTGGAAACACCATATATTTT. It codes for CASSLAGRGTGNTIYF.

This clonotype was found a few times. The chain carries TRBV6-2 or TRBV6-3 and TRBJ2-2, with 8 nucleotides matching TRBD2. The trim removed 7 bases at V and 5 bases at J, leaving 15 bases unmatched. This CDR3 spans 17 amino acids. CDR1 and CDR2 from the germline V gene are MNHEY and SVGEGT. This chain's CDR3 is CASTRQPSGRGTGELFF. The CDR3, as DNA: TGTGCCAGCACCCGGCAGCCTAGCGGGCGCGGGACCGGGGAGCTGTTTTTT.

V is TRBV27 and J is TRBJ1-2; weak D call: TRBD1 (6 bases). CDR3 length: 11 amino acids. The V and J ends lost 7 bases and 7 bases respectively, with 10 bases between them. Germline V lookup: CDR1 MNHEY, CDR2 SMNVEV (reference sequence). CDR3 sequence (DNA): TGTGCCAGCACGGGGGGCGGTGGCTACACCTTC. Amino acids: CASTGGGGYTF.